This entry features one T cell receptor (beta chain) sequence. Sequencing used immunoSEQ multiplex PCR; TCRdb keeps in-frame clones, though not all of them. The table lists around 110,000 clones, 80% to 90% of them singletons. Germline V gene data show CDR1 as SGHDT and CDR2 as YYEEEE. This CDR3 region has 18 residues. V shed 4 bases and J shed 0 bases, with 17 bases lying between them. The sample originates from a study of blood T cell repertoires in COVID-19. The sequence derives from a man aged 35 to 55 with acute or convalescent COVID-19. The chain is built from TRBV5-6 and TRBJ1-6; the D gene is possibly TRBD1 (6 bases). The sequenced sample was peripheral blood. CDR3 DNA: TGTGCCAGCAGCCGCCGAGGGGGGGTGAGCTCCTATAATTCACCCCTCCACTTT. Encoded protein: CASSRRGGVSSYNSPLHF.